This T cell receptor (beta chain) derives from a study of identifying expanded T cells in peripheral blood. The CDR3 is 15 amino acids. Trimming left V 4 bases short and J 0 bases short, with 12 bases between. In germline, CDR1 is MGHRA, CDR2 YSYEKL. Using immunoSEQ multiplex PCR, the repertoire was profiled, and TCRdb retains in-frame clones only, with some absent. This table holds roughly 86,000 clones, around 83% found once. The V call is TRBV4-1, the J call TRBJ1-1; D not certain. This clonotype was sampled from a person aged 18 to 70 in good health. Sequencing used blood. Here the CDR3 reads CASSPRTIMNTEAFF. In nucleotides, the CDR3 is TGCGCCAGCAGCCCTCGAACAATCATGAACACTGAAGCTTTCTTT.